These 19 T cell receptor beta chains came from one sample sequenced in a study of shared clonotypes between healthy human individuals. Profiling relied on immunoSEQ multiplex PCR, and the TCRdb table lists in-frame clones only, not all of them. The sample lists roughly 480,000 clones; 65% to 80% were seen once. Sequenced: PBMCs. The receptor source for this set is a woman aged 40 to 50 in good health. Some clones in this sample may be carry-over from other donors' samples.

The chain is built from TRBV30 and TRBJ2-5; 11 positions match TRBD2. Germline-derived CDR1 and CDR2 are GTSNPN and SVGIG (reference sequence). CDR3 length: 14 amino acids. After removal of 4 bases from V and 5 bases from J, the junction contained 6 bases not matched to a gene. CDR3 amino acids: CAWKIAGGRETQYF. Written as DNA, the CDR3 is TGTGCCTGGAAAATAGCGGGAGGGCGGGAGACCCAGTACTTC.

This clone was detected only once. The CDR3 DNA reads TGCGCCAGCAGCCTCGTCCTTTTCAATGAGCAGTTCTTC. Protein: CASSLVLFNEQFF. V is TRBV4-1 and J is TRBJ2-1; no clear D gene. This CDR3 is built from 13 residues. Germline CDR1 reads MGHRA; CDR2 reads YSYEKL. The ends were cut back, 4 bases at V and 6 bases at J, with 10 bases in the middle.

This chain connects TRBV28 to TRBJ2-3; a weak D match, TRBD1 (6 bases). Germline CDR1 and CDR2: MDHEN and SYDVKM. The CDR3 is 13 amino acids. Trimming shortened V by 3 bases and J by 11 bases, and 15 bases separated the two germline ends. CDR3 in amino acids: CASSLGAAEVQYF. CDR3 sequence (DNA): TGTGCCAGCAGTTTGGGGGCGGCCGAGGTGCAGTATTTT.

The gene calls are TRBV11-2 and TRBJ2-7; D not resolved. CDR1 and CDR2 (germline): SGHAT, FQNNGV. Trimming pared 6 bases from V and 12 bases from J, leaving 18 bases between. This CDR3 is 12 amino acids long. The CDR3 bases are TGTGCCAGCAGTTGGGCCACGACATTTCCGTACTTC. Protein sequence: CASSWATTFPYF.

The chain couples TRBV30 to TRBJ2-7, with 14 bases matching TRBD2. The J segment lost 3 bases and the V segment lost 2 bases, leaving 3 bases of the junction unmatched. CDR3 length: 15 residues. Germline-derived CDR1 and CDR2 are GTSNPN and SVGIG (reference sequence). CDR3 sequence reads: CAWSTGLAGGYEQYF. The CDR3 DNA is TGTGCCTGGAGTACCGGACTAGCGGGAGGCTACGAGCAGTACTTC.

This rearrangement joins TRBV5-6 to TRBJ2-1, with 7 bases fitting TRBD2. The CDR3 loop spans 17 amino acids. V lost 0 bases to trimming and J lost 7 bases; unmatched junction nucleotides: 13. Germline values: CDR1 SGHDT, CDR2 YYEEEE. The CDR3 bases are TGTGCCAGCAGCTTGGCCGGCGGGAGCGAGTATAGAAATGAGCAGTTCTTC. This gives the protein CASSLAGGSEYRNEQFF.

The chain carries TRBV4-2 and TRBJ1-2; a weak D match, TRBD1 (5 bases). Trimming shortened V by 4 bases and J by 6 bases, and 15 bases separated the two germline ends. There are 14 residues in the CDR3. Germline V gene lookup returns CDR1 LGHNA and CDR2 YNFKEQ. The CDR3 nucleotides read TGTGCCAGCAGCCTTGGGGACTTTACGGATGGCTACACCTTC. This codes for CASSLGDFTDGYTF.

The chain carries TRBV30 and TRBJ2-5, with D unclear. Trimming shortened V by 1 base and J by 11 bases, and 17 bases separated the two germline ends. The CDR3 sequence is 13 residues long. Germline values: CDR1 GTSNPN, CDR2 SVGIG (reference sequence). CDR3 residues: CAWSGQARGEQYF. In DNA form, the CDR3 reads TGTGCCTGGAGTGGTCAGGCCCGTGGAGAGCAGTACTTC.

This clone was counted once. This sample also contains other DNA sequences that code for the same CDR3. V is TRBV9 and J is TRBJ2-1; D is undetermined. Between the trimmed V and J ends, which lost 2 bases and 0 bases, there was a span of 6 bases. CDR3 length: 14 amino acids. The germline V gene has CDR1 SGDLS and CDR2 YYNGEE. The CDR3 protein is CASSVGLSYNEQFF. In DNA, the CDR3 is TGTGCCAGCAGCGTGGGTCTCTCCTACAATGAGCAGTTCTTC.

This clone appeared a single time. V and J are TRBV11-2 and TRBJ1-3, with D unclear. V was shortened by 1 base and J by 0 bases, with 13 bases between the two germline ends. CDR1 is SGHAT and CDR2 is FQNNGV in the germline V gene. The CDR3 covers 17 residues. CDR3 sequence (DNA): TGTGCCAGCAGCTTAGTAGGTAACCGGATCTCTGGAAACACCATATATTTT. Translating gives CASSLVGNRISGNTIYF.

This chain joins TRBV7-9 and TRBJ2-4; TRBD2 matches at 9 bases. The CDR3 covers 16 residues. V lost 5 bases to trimming and J lost 0 bases; unmatched junction nucleotides: 5. Germline V gene sequence: CDR1 SEHNR, CDR2 FQNEAQ (reference sequence). CDR3 sequence (DNA): TGTGCCAGCAGCACCATAGCGGGAGAAGCCAAAAACATTCAGTACTTC. It is translated as CASSTIAGEAKNIQYF.

J is TRBJ2-7 and V is TRBV20-1; 7 bases align to TRBD2. The germline CDR1 and CDR2 sequences are DFQATT and SNEGSKA (reference sequence). Losses at the gene ends were 5 bases for V and 5 bases for J; bases not matched to a gene: 3. The CDR3 is made up of 11 amino acids. The CDR3 DNA reads TGCAGTGCTCCCCGGGGGGACGAGCAGTACTTC. Its translation: CSAPRGDEQYF.

The genes are TRBV28 and TRBJ2-1; D is uncertain. Germline V gives CDR1 MDHEN, CDR2 SYDVKM. This CDR3 spans 13 amino acids. The V end was cut by 9 bases, the J end by 7 bases, with 16 bases between. In DNA, the CDR3 is TGTGCCAGGACCACCTCGAGGTTTAATGAGCAGTTCTTC. This translates into CARTTSRFNEQFF.

Written as DNA, the CDR3 is TGCGCCAGCAGCCAAGACTTCATGGGCACAGATACGCAGTATTTT. It yields the protein CASSQDFMGTDTQYF. The genes are TRBV4-3 and TRBJ2-3; D gene uncertain. The V gene lost 0 bases and the J gene lost 1 base, with 8 bases spanning the gap. Germline V gives CDR1 LGHNA, CDR2 YSLEER. CDR3 length equals 15 residues.

This clone was seen just once. The chain joins TRBV4-3 to TRBJ2-2; 7 bases match TRBD2. The trim removed 4 bases at V and 8 bases at J, leaving 7 bases unmatched. CDR3 size: 14 residues. Germline CDR1 LGHNA, CDR2 YSLEER. The CDR3 region is CASSRGGPAGELFF. The CDR3, as DNA: TGCGCCAGCAGCCGGGGGGGACCGGCGGGGGAGCTGTTTTTT.

This sequence joins TRBV6-1 and TRBJ2-1; 10 nucleotides match TRBD2. Germline assignment: CDR1 MNHNS and CDR2 SASEGT. The CDR3 covers 16 residues. Losses at the gene ends were 2 bases for V and 7 bases for J; bases not matched to a gene: 8. The CDR3 protein is CASSEFPSGSSNEQFF. The DNA of the CDR3 is TGTGCCAGCAGTGAATTCCCTAGCGGGAGTTCTAATGAGCAGTTCTTC.

A few counts support this clone. This chain joins TRBV6-6 and TRBJ1-1; no clear D. V was trimmed by 5 bases and J by 5 bases, leaving 12 bases between them. Germline lookup yields CDR1 MNHNY and CDR2 SVGAGI (reference sequence). This CDR3 has 13 residues. CDR3 region: CASSGPLNTEAFF. In DNA, the CDR3 is TGTGCCAGCAGTGGACCCCTCAATACTGAAGCTTTCTTT.

The chain links TRBV4-1 to TRBJ1-1; D is undetermined. The CDR3 has 11 residues. Germline CDR1 reads MGHRA; CDR2 reads YSYEKL. Trimming took off 6 bases at V and 2 bases at J, with 4 bases between the two ends. The CDR3 loop is CASRVNTEAFF. The CDR3 coding sequence is TGCGCCAGCAGGGTAAACACTGAAGCTTTCTTT.

The chain is built from TRBV5-1 and TRBJ2-7, with a possible D match to TRBD1 (5 bases). The CDR3 has 13 residues. V shed 2 bases and J shed 1 base, with 7 bases lying between them. Per germline, CDR1 SGHRS and CDR2 YFSETQ. The CDR3 DNA is TGCGCCAGCAGCTTTGACAGTTCCTACGAGCAGTACTTC. This sequence encodes CASSFDSSYEQYF.